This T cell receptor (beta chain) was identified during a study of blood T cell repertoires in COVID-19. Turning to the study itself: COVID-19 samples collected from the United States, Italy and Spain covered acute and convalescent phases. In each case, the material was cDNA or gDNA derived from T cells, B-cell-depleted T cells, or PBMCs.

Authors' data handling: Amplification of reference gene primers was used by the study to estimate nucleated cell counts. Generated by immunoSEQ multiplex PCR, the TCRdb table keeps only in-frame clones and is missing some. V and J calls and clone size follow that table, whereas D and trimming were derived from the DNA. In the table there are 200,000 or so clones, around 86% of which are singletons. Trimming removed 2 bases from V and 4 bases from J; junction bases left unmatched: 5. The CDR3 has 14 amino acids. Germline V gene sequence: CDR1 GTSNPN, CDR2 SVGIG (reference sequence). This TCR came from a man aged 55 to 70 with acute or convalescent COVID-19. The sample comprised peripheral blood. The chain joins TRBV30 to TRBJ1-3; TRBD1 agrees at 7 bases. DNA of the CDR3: TGTGCCTGGAGTCCGGGACAGCCGGGAAACACCATATATTTT. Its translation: CAWSPGQPGNTIYF.